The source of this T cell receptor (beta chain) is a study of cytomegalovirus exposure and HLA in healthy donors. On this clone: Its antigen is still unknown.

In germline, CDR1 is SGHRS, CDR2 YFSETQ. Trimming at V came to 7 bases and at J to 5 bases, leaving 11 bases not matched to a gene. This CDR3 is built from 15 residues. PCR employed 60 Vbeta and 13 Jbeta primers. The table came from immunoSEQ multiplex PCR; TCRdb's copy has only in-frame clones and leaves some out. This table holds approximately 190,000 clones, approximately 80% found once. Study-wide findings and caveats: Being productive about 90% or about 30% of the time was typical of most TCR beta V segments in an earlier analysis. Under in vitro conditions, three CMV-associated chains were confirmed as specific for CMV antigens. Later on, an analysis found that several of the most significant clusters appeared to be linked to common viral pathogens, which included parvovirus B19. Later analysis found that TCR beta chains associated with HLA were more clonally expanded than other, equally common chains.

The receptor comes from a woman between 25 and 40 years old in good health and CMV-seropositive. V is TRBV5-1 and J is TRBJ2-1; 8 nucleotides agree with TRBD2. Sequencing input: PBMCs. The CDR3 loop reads CASGLESGGNNEQFF. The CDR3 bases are TGCGCCAGCGGACTGGAGAGCGGGGGCAACAATGAGCAGTTCTTC.